These 20 T cell receptor beta chains came from one sample sequenced in a study of shared clonotypes between healthy human individuals. Assay: immunoSEQ multiplex PCR; the TCRdb copy retains only in-frame clones and omits some. The sample contains roughly 1,100,000 clones, about 75% of which appear only once. What was sequenced was memory CD4+ T cells sorted from blood. Subset here: CD45RA-negative fraction. The receptors were gathered from a man aged 18 to 30 in good health.

This chain joins TRBV7-2 and TRBJ2-4; no clear D gene. Between the trimmed V and J ends, which lost 4 bases and 2 bases, there was a span of 9 bases. The length of the CDR3 is 14 residues. Germline CDR1 SGHTA, CDR2 FQGNSA. The chain's CDR3 is CASSSFFPKNIQYF. The CDR3 coding sequence is TGTGCCAGCAGCTCCTTTTTTCCCAAAAACATTCAGTACTTC.

The genes are TRBV6-1 and TRBJ2-3; the match to TRBD2 covers 10 bases. The V and J ends lost 3 bases and 3 bases, in that order; junction bases with no gene match: 6. Germline CDR1 reads MNHNS; CDR2 reads SASEGT. This CDR3 has 16 amino acids. The CDR3 is CASSERSGRATDTQYF. The DNA for the CDR3 is TGTGCCAGCAGTGAGCGAAGCGGGAGGGCGACAGATACGCAGTATTTT.

J is TRBJ2-5 and V is TRBV4-1; D not certain. The V end was cut by 0 bases, the J end by 1 base, with 9 bases between. The germline CDR1 and CDR2 sequences are MGHRA and YSYEKL. This CDR3 is built from 15 residues. The CDR3 loop reads CASSQEYILQETQYF. In DNA, the CDR3 is TGCGCCAGCAGCCAAGAGTACATCCTCCAAGAGACCCAGTACTTC.

The V and J genes are TRBV5-4 and TRBJ1-1; D possibly corresponds to TRBD1 (5 bases). CDR1 and CDR2 (germline): SGHNT, YYREEE (reference sequence). The CDR3 runs 15 residues. V lost 0 bases and J lost 5, with 14 bases in between. The CDR3 DNA sequence: TGTGCCAGCAGCTTGGCTGCAGGGATTGCGACTGAAGCTTTCTTT. As protein: CASSLAAGIATEAFF. The complete variable domain, with remaining parts taken from reference TRBV5-4 and TRBJ1-1, reads ETGVTQSPTHLIKTRGQQVTLRCSSQSGHNTVSWYQQALGQGPQFIFQYYREEENGRGNFPPRFSGLQFPNYSSELNVNALELDDSALYLCASSLAAGIATEAFFGQGTRLTVV.

This clone was seen only a few times. The genes are TRBV9 and TRBJ1-2; D not resolved. This CDR3 region has 14 residues. V lost 4 bases and J 8 bases, leaving 18 bases between the germline ends. Looked up from germline, CDR1 is SGDLS and CDR2 is YYNGEE. The CDR3 nucleotides are TGTGCCAGCAGCACCATCGACGCCGGCTTGGGCTACACCTTC. It encodes CASSTIDAGLGYTF.

This clone was observed a handful of times. J is TRBJ1-5 and V is TRBV6-1; 11 positions match TRBD1. The germline CDR1 and CDR2 sequences are MNHNS and SASEGT. The V gene end was trimmed by 11 bases and the J gene end by 2 bases; junction bases not matched to a gene: 5. This CDR3 has 14 residues. The CDR3 reads CASDRGLGNQPQHF. For the CDR3, the DNA is TGTGCCTCGGACAGGGGGCTGGGCAATCAGCCCCAGCATTTT.

This clone was counted ten times or more. The genes are TRBV6-1 and TRBJ1-1; perhaps TRBD1 as D (5 bases). The germline V and J ends were trimmed by 6 bases and 2 bases, with 10 bases remaining between them. The germline V gene has CDR1 MNHNS and CDR2 SASEGT. The CDR3 loop spans 13 amino acids. In DNA form, the CDR3 reads TGTGCCAGCAGGCCAAGGGACAACACTGAAGCTTTCTTT. Its protein product is CASRPRDNTEAFF.

About this clone: The identical CDR3 is also encoded by other nucleotide sequences in the sample. The chain uses TRBV19 and TRBJ1-6; 7 nucleotides agree with TRBD1. The CDR3 length is 14 residues. V shed 5 bases, J shed 8 bases, and the junction held 6 bases outside the gene matches. From germline, CDR1 is LNHDA and CDR2 SQIVND (reference sequence). The DNA of the CDR3 is TGTGCCAGTAGTGCCGACAGGGTCGATTCACCCCTCCACTTT. It codes for CASSADRVDSPLHF.

The rearrangement links TRBV11-2 to TRBJ1-6; D ambiguous. This CDR3 is built from 15 residues. CDR1 and CDR2 from the germline V gene are SGHAT and FQNNGV. V lost 0 bases and J lost 12, with 15 bases in between. The chain's CDR3 is CASSLDMGALIPLHF. The CDR3 DNA sequence: TGTGCCAGCAGCTTAGATATGGGAGCCCTGATACCCCTCCACTTT. Combining the CDR3 with reference TRBV11-2 and TRBJ1-6 gives the whole variable domain EAGVAQSPRYKIIEKRQSVAFWCNPISGHATLYWYQQILGQGPKLLIQFQNNGVVDDSQLPKDRFSAERLKGVDSTLKIQPAKLEDSAVYLCASSLDMGALIPLHFGNGTRLTVT.

The J gene is TRBJ2-2, the V gene TRBV9, with TRBD1 matching over 7 bases. Germline V gene data show CDR1 as SGDLS and CDR2 as YYNGEE. V dropped 3 bases and J dropped 3; count of bases not matched to a gene: 14. The CDR3 has 18 amino acids. CDR3: CASSDRQGLSFDTGELFF. The DNA of the CDR3 is TGTGCCAGCAGCGATAGACAGGGTTTGTCTTTCGACACCGGGGAGCTGTTTTTT.

The gene calls are TRBV12-5 and TRBJ2-1; 7 bases line up with TRBD2. The CDR3 extends over 15 amino acids. Looked up from germline, CDR1 is LGHNT and CDR2 is FRNRAP. Trimming removed 7 bases from V and 7 bases from J; junction bases left unmatched: 13. The CDR3 spells CASASSGGTGNEQFF. The CDR3 coding sequence is TGTGCTAGTGCCTCTTCGGGAGGAACGGGGAATGAGCAGTTCTTC.

The CDR3 bases are TGTGCCAGCAGCCCGCTTATCGCTCACCAGGGGAACACAGATACGCAGTATTTT. Translation: CASSPLIAHQGNTDTQYF. The chain combines TRBV7-6 with TRBJ2-3; D is possibly TRBD1 (6 bases). Trimming cost V 5 bases and J 2 bases, with 23 bases left between them. This CDR3 is built from 18 residues. Germline lookup yields CDR1 SGHVS and CDR2 FNYEAQ.

The genes are TRBV10-3 and TRBJ2-3; 8 nucleotides match TRBD2. Germline CDR1 is ENHRY and CDR2 is SYGVKD. The J segment lost 4 bases and the V segment lost 6 bases, leaving 6 bases of the junction unmatched. The length of the CDR3 is 14 residues. The CDR3 here is CAIRGRGGSDTQYF. CDR3 coding DNA: TGTGCCATCAGGGGCCGGGGGGGCTCAGATACGCAGTATTTT.

The table lists this clone with a few counts. This sample also contains other DNA sequences that code for the same CDR3. V gene TRBV7-2 combines with J gene TRBJ2-5; 8 bases agree with TRBD2. The CDR3 totals 13 residues. V shed 5 bases, J shed 7 bases, and the junction held 6 bases outside the gene matches. CDR1 is SGHTA and CDR2 is FQGNSA in the germline V gene. The CDR3: CASSATSGLTQYF. Written as DNA, the CDR3 is TGTGCCAGCAGCGCTACTAGCGGCCTGACCCAGTACTTC.

This chain links TRBV25-1 with TRBJ1-1, with a tentative D call TRBD1 (6 bases). From germline, CDR1 is MGHDK and CDR2 SYGVNS. The CDR3 consists of 16 residues. The V end was cut by 6 bases, the J end by 1 base, with 18 bases between. Here the CDR3 reads CASRRGEGRGNTEAFF. DNA for the CDR3: TGTGCCAGCAGACGCGGCGAGGGCAGGGGGAACACTGAAGCTTTCTTT.

There are many counts of this clone. This chain's CDR3 is CASRSPMADTQYF. DNA for the CDR3: TGTGCCAGCAGGTCCCCAATGGCAGATACGCAGTATTTT. The V and J genes are TRBV7-2 and TRBJ2-3, with D uncertain. Between the trimmed V and J ends, which lost 6 bases and 4 bases, there was a span of 11 bases. Germline V gene data show CDR1 as SGHTA and CDR2 as FQGNSA. The CDR3 is 13 amino acids.

This chain links TRBV7-9 with TRBJ2-1, with 8 bases lining up with TRBD1. With 1 base clipped from V and 3 bases from J, the junction kept 8 bases outside the gene matches. CDR3 size: 17 residues. Looked up from germline, CDR1 is SEHNR and CDR2 is FQNEAQ (reference sequence). The CDR3 DNA reads as TGTGCCAGCAGCTTAGATGGGTGGACAGGGATCTACAATGAGCAGTTCTTC. Amino acid sequence: CASSLDGWTGIYNEQFF.

This clone has a handful of counts. The chain employs TRBV5-1 and TRBJ1-3; D may be TRBD1 (6 bases). The CDR3 runs to 17 residues. Per germline, CDR1 SGHRS and CDR2 YFSETQ. Between the trimmed V and J ends, which lost 0 bases and 2 bases, there was a span of 15 bases. This chain's CDR3 is CASSLGGGGMPGNTIYF. CDR3 in DNA: TGCGCCAGCAGCTTGGGCGGAGGGGGAATGCCTGGAAACACCATATATTTT.

V is TRBV30 and J is TRBJ2-3, with TRBD2 matching 11 bases. This CDR3 region has 16 residues. Germline lookup yields CDR1 GTSNPN and CDR2 SVGIG (reference sequence). V was clipped by 1 base and J by 4 bases; unmatched bases: 7. As DNA, the CDR3 is TGTGCCTGGAGTGGGCTGCTAGCGGGAGGACCAGATACGCAGTATTTT. Translated: CAWSGLLAGGPDTQYF.

The chain uses TRBV28 and TRBJ2-7, with D possibly matching TRBD2 (5 bases). The ends were cut back, 3 bases at V and 1 base at J, with 13 bases in the middle. Germline assignment: CDR1 MDHEN and CDR2 SYDVKM. The CDR3 has 15 residues. The CDR3 bases are TGTGCCAGCAGTTTCCTGACGGGGTTATCCTACGAGCAGTACTTC. It codes for CASSFLTGLSYEQYF. Together with reference TRBV28 and TRBJ2-7, the CDR3 gives the full variable domain: DVKVTQSSRYLVKRTGEKVFLECVQDMDHENMFWYRQDPGLGLRLIYFSYDVKMKEKGDIPEGYSVSREKKERFSLILESASTNQTSMYLCASSFLTGLSYEQYFGPGTRLTVT.